This T cell receptor beta chain was recorded in a study of tumor and adjacent non-tumor tissue in lung cancer. Study-wide findings and caveats: Patients with more diverse tumor TCRs had worse survival.

A modified ARM-PCR protocol with three rounds of nested PCR amplified TCRbeta. One entry per CDR3 protein results from TCRdb running MiXCR on the multiplex PCR reads. The profile shows 90,000 to 120,000 distinct CDR3 sequences, roughly two thirds of them singletons. Trimming at V came to 6 bases and at J to 7 bases, leaving 12 bases not matched to a gene. This CDR3 is built from 14 residues. From germline, CDR1 is PRHDT and CDR2 FYEKMQ (reference sequence). About this clonotype: Its cognate antigen is unknown. A clone one base away is much larger, so this may be a read error.

This sample's RNA came from whole unsorted tissue. This non-tumor lung sample came from over 3 cm beyond the tumor edge. The chain uses TRBV13 and TRBJ2-7; 7 bases line up with TRBD2. This clonotype originated in a man aged 25 to 45 with non-small cell lung cancer. The sequenced sample was distant non-tumor lung tissue. The CDR3 sequence is CASSPWEGSVEQYF. CDR3 nucleotide sequence: TGTGCCAGCAGTCCCTGGGAGGGCAGTGTTGAGCAGTACTTC.